This TCR beta chain was recorded in a study of technical replicates of blood from a few donors (dated 2017 in TCRdb). Comment on this clone: It has no known antigen specificity. Nothing much larger sits one base from this clone, and base qualities are not available.

To prepare the library, the immunoSEQ multiplex PCR assay was applied. Here the immuneACCESS table is served through TCRdb, limited to in-frame sequences with V and J called. Missing clones are a known gap in these copies; in checked studies unresolved V genes cover under half, and the rest lacks a known reason. This sample holds roughly 80,000 clones; 89% were observed only once. The ten largest make up roughly 0.38% of the sample. This clonotype was obtained from a human donor in good health. The sequencing input was T cells isolated from PBMCs.

For the CDR3, the sequence is CASSPGTRFNEQFF. The bases are TGTGCCAGCTCACCAGGGACTAGATTCAATGAGCAGTTCTTC. The chain is assembled from TRBV18 and TRBJ2-1, and TRBD2 matches 8 of the central bases. CDR1 and CDR2, per the germline V gene, are KGHSH and LQKENI. V trim: 2 bases; J trim: 6 bases; unmatched bases: 3. Measured from the cysteine to the phenylalanine, the CDR3 is 14 residues long. Solely the CDR3 DNA is kept, with 42 bases framed from the first base.